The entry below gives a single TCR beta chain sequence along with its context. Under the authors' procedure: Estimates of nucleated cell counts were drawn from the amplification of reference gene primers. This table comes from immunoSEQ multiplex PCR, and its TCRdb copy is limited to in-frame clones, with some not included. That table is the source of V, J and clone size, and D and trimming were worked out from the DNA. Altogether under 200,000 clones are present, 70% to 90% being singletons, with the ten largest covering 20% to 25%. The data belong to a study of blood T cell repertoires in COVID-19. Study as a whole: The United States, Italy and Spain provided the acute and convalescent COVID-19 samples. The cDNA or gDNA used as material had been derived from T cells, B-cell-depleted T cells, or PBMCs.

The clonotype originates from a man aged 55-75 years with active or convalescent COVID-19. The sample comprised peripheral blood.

This chain's CDR3 is CASSLGTYNEQFF. The CDR3 DNA reads TGTGCCAGCAGCTTGGGGACATACAATGAGCAGTTCTTC. The chain uses TRBV7-9 and TRBJ2-1; D is possibly TRBD1 (6 bases). This CDR3 comprises 13 residues. Germline values: CDR1 SEHNR, CDR2 FQNEAQ (reference sequence). The V gene lost 3 bases and the J gene lost 4 bases, with 7 bases spanning the gap.